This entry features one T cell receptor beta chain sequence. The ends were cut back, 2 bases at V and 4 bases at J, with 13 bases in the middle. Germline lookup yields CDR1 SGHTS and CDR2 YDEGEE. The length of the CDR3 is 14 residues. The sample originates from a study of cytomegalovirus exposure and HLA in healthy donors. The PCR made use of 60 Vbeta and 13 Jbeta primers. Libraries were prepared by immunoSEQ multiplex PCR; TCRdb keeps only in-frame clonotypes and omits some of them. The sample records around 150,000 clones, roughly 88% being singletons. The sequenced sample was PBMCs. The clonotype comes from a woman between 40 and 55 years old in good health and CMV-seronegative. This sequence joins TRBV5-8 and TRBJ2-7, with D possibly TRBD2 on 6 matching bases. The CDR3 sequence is CASSFEEGLYEQYF. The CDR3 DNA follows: TGTGCCAGCAGCTTCGAGGAGGGCCTGTACGAGCAGTACTTC.